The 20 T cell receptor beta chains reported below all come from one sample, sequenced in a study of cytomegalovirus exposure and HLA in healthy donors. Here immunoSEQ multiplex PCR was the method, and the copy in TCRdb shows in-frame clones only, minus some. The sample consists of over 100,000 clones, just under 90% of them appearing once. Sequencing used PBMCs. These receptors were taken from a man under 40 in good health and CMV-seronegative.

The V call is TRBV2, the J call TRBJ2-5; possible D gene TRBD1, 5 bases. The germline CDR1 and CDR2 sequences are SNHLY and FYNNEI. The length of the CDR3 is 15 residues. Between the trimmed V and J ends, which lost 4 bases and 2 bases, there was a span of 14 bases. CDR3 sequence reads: CASSVWTLRQETQYF. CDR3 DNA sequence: TGTGCCAGCAGTGTATGGACACTCAGACAAGAGACCCAGTACTTC.

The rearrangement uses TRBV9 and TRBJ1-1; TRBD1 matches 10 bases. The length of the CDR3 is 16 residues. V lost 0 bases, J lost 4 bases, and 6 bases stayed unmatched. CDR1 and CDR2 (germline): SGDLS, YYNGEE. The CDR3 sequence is CASSVAPGTGATEAFF. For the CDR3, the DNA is TGTGCCAGCAGCGTAGCCCCAGGGACAGGGGCCACTGAAGCTTTCTTT.

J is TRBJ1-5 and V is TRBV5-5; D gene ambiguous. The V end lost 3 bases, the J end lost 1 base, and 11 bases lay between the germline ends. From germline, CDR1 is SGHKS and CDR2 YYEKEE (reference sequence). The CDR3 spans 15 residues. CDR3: CASSSSRSSNQPQHF. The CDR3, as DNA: TGTGCCAGCAGCTCCTCCAGATCCAGCAATCAGCCCCAGCATTTT.

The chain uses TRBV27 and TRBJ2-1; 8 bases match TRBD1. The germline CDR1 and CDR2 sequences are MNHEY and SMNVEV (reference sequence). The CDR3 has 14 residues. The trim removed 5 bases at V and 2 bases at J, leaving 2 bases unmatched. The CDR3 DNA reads TGTGCCAGCAGTATGACAGGGGCCTACAATGAGCAGTTCTTC. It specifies CASSMTGAYNEQFF.

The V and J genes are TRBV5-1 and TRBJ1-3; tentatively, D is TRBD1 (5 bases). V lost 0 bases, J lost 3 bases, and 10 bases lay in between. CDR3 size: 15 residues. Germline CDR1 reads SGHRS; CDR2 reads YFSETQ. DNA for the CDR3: TGCGCCAGCAGCTTGGGGTCAGGGCTTGGAAACACCATATATTTT. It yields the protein CASSLGSGLGNTIYF.

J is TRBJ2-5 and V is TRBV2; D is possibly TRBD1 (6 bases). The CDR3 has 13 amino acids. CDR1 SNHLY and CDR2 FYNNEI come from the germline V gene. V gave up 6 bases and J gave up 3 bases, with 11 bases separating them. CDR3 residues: CASSPSGEETQYF. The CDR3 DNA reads TGTGCCAGCAGCCCGTCAGGGGAAGAGACCCAGTACTTC.

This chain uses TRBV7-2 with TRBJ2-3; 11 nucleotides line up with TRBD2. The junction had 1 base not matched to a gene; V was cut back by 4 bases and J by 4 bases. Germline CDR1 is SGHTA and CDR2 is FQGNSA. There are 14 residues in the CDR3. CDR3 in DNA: TGTGCCAGCAGCTGGGGACTAGCGGCAGATACGCAGTATTTT. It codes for CASSWGLAADTQYF. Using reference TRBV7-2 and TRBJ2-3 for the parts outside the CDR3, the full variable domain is GAGVSQSPSNKVTEKGKDVELRCDPISGHTALYWYRQSLGQGLEFLIYFQGNSAPDKSGLPSDRFSAERTGGSVSTLTIQRTQQEDSAVYLCASSWGLAADTQYFGPGTRLTVL.

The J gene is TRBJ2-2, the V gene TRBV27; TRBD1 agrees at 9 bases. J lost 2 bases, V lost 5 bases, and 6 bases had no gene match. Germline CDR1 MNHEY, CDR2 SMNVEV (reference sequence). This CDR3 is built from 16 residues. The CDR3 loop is CASSPRQGGNTGELFF. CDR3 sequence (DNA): TGTGCCAGCAGTCCCCGACAGGGGGGTAACACCGGGGAGCTGTTTTTT.

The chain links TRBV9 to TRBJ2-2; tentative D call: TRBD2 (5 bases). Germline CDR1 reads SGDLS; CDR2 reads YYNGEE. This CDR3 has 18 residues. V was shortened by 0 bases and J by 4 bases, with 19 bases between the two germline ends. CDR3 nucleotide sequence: TGTGCCAGCAGCGTAGAGCAGTGGGGAGAGCCGAGCACCGGGGAGCTGTTTTTT. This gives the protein CASSVEQWGEPSTGELFF.

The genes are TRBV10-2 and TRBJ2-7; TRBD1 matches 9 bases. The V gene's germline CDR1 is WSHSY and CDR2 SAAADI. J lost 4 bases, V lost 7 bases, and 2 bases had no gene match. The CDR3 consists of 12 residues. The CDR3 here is CASNGQGYEQYF. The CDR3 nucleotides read TGCGCCAGCAACGGACAGGGGTACGAGCAGTACTTC.

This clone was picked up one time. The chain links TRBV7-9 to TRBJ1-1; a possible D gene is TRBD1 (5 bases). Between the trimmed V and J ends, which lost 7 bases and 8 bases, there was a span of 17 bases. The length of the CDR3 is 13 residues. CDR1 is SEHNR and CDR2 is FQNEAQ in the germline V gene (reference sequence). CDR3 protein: CASNTIHDSEAFF. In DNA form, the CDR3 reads TGTGCCAGCAACACGATTCATGACAGCGAAGCTTTCTTT.

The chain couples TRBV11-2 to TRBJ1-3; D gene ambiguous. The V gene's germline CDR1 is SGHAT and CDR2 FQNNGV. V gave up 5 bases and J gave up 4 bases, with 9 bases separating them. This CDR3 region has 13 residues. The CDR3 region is CASSPSLGNTIYF. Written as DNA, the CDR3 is TGTGCCAGCAGCCCGTCCCTCGGAAACACCATATATTTT.

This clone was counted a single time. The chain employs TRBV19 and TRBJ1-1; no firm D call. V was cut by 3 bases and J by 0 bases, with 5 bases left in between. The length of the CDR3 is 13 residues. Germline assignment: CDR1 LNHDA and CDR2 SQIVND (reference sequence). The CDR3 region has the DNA TGTGCCAGTAGTATTAGCTTGAACACTGAAGCTTTCTTT. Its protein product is CASSISLNTEAFF.

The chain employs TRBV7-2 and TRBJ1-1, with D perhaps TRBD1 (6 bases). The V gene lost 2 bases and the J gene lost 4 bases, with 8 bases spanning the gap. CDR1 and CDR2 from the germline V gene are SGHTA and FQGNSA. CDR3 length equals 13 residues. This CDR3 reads CASSLIRGTEAFF. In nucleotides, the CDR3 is TGTGCCAGCAGCTTAATCAGGGGCACTGAAGCTTTCTTT.

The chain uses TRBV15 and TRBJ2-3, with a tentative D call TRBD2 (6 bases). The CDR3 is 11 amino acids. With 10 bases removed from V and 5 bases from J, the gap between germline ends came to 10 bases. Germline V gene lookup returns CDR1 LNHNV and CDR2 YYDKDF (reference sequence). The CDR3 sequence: CAIKRVDTQYF. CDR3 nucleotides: TGTGCCATTAAGCGGGTAGATACGCAGTATTTT.

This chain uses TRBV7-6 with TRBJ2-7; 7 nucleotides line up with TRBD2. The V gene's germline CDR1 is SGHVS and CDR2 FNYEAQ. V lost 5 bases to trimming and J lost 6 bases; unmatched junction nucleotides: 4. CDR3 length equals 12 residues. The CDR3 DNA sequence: TGTGCCAGCAGCCCGGGGGGTCTCGAGCAGTACTTC. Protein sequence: CASSPGGLEQYF.

The CDR3 spells CASSLNRVETQYF. The CDR3 DNA reads as TGTGCCAGCAGCTTAAACAGGGTGGAGACCCAGTACTTC. The chain employs TRBV7-3 and TRBJ2-5, with a possible D match to TRBD1 (6 bases). The CDR3 extends over 13 amino acids. V shed 1 base and J shed 5 bases, with 8 bases lying between them. The germline V gene has CDR1 SGHTA and CDR2 FQGTGA.

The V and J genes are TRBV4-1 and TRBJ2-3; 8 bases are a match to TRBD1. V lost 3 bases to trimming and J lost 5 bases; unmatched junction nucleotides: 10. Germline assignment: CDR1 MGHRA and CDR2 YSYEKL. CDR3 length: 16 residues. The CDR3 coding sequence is TGCGCCAGCAGCCATCACGGACAGGGAATTATAGATACGCAGTATTTT. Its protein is CASSHHGQGIIDTQYF.

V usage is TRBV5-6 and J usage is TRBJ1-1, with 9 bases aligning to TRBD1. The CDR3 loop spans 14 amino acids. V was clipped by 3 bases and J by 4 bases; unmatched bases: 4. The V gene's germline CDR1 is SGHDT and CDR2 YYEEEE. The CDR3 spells CASSWGQGATEAFF. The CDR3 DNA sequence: TGTGCCAGCAGCTGGGGACAGGGCGCCACTGAAGCTTTCTTT.

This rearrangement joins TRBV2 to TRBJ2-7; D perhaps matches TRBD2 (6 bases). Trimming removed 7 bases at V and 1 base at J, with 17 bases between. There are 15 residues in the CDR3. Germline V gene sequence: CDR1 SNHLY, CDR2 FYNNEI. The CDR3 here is CASIRVARGSYEQYF. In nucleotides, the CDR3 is TGTGCCAGCATAAGGGTGGCGCGGGGATCCTACGAGCAGTACTTC. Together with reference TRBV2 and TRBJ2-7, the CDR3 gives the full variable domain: EPEVTQTPSHQVTQMGQEVILRCVPISNHLYFYWYRQILGQKVEFLVSFYNNEISEKSEIFDDQFSVERPDGSNFTLKIRSTKLEDSAMYFCASIRVARGSYEQYFGPGTRLTVT.